The 29 T cell receptor beta chains presented below share a single source sample, sequenced in a study of response to subunit inactivated influenza vaccine. TCRdb re-derived calls from the RT-PCR reads in MiXCR, one entry per CDR3 protein. The sample has 800,000 to 1,000,000 distinct CDR3 sequences, roughly 20% seen once. Sequencing used PBMCs from blood, obtained about 5 days after vaccination. These receptors all stem from a man aged 50 to 59 who received an inactivated influenza vaccine.

The gene calls are TRBV7-9 and TRBJ2-5; TRBD2 agrees at 8 bases. The V gene end was trimmed by 2 bases and the J gene end by 4 bases; junction bases not matched to a gene: 6. CDR1 SEHNR and CDR2 FQNEAQ come from the germline V gene (reference sequence). This CDR3 comprises 15 residues. The CDR3 region is CASSLYGGAGETQYF. Here the CDR3 DNA reads TGTGCCAGCAGCTTATACGGGGGGGCTGGAGAGACCCAGTACTTC.

This clonotype appeared a few times. This sequence joins TRBV18 and TRBJ1-5, with D possibly TRBD1 on 5 matching bases. The V gene's germline CDR1 is KGHSH and CDR2 LQKENI. The CDR3 length is 14 residues. V was cut by 8 bases and J by 3 bases, with 14 bases left in between. The CDR3 DNA reads TGTGCCAGCCGCGGGACCGGGGCCAATCAGCCCCAGCATTTT. It translates to CASRGTGANQPQHF. Based on the CDR3 plus reference TRBV18 and TRBJ1-5, the full variable domain is NAGVMQNPRHLVRRRGQEARLRCSPMKGHSHVYWYRQLPEEGLKFMVYLQKENIIDESGMPKERFSAEFPKEGPSILRIQQVVRGDSAAYFCASRGTGANQPQHFGDGTRLSIL.

The chain couples TRBV25-1 to TRBJ1-2; D uncertain. The CDR3 runs to 13 residues. Trimming removed 9 bases from V and 2 bases from J, with 13 bases in between. Per the germline V gene, CDR1 is MGHDK and CDR2 is SYGVNS. The CDR3 loop is CASDMGGNYGYTF. CDR3 sequence (DNA): TGTGCCAGTGACATGGGAGGGAACTATGGCTACACCTTC.

This clonotype showed up just a few times. This rearrangement joins TRBV4-3 to TRBJ2-7; unclear D gene. The germline CDR1 and CDR2 sequences are LGHNA and YSLEER. V lost 1 base and J lost 2, with 6 bases in between. The CDR3 length is 13 residues. CDR3 residues: CASSQAVAYEQYF. The CDR3 region has the DNA TGCGCCAGCAGCCAAGCGGTGGCCTACGAGCAGTACTTC.

CDR3 region: CASSQDRLAGYEQYF. In nucleotides, the CDR3 is TGCGCCAGCAGCCAAGATCGACTAGCGGGGTACGAGCAGTACTTC. The chain uses TRBV4-3 and TRBJ2-7; 11 bases line up with TRBD2. The J segment lost 4 bases and the V segment lost 0 bases, leaving 2 bases of the junction unmatched. CDR3 length: 15 amino acids. Germline CDR1 is LGHNA and CDR2 is YSLEER.

V gene TRBV2 combines with J gene TRBJ2-3; 10 nucleotides agree with TRBD2. The V gene end was trimmed by 0 bases and the J gene end by 6 bases; junction bases not matched to a gene: 12. CDR1 and CDR2 from the germline V gene are SNHLY and FYNNEI. The CDR3 is 18 amino acids. In DNA form, the CDR3 reads TGTGCCAGCAGTGAAGCTGAAAAAGCGGGAGGGGCCGCGGATACGCAGTATTTT. Protein: CASSEAEKAGGAADTQYF.

This chain joins TRBV25-1 and TRBJ2-4; perhaps TRBD1 as D (6 bases). This CDR3 spans 13 amino acids. V was cut by 2 bases and J by 4 bases, with 6 bases left in between. CDR1 is MGHDK and CDR2 is SYGVNS in the germline V gene. This chain's CDR3 is CASSETGKNIQYF. Here the CDR3 DNA reads TGTGCCAGCAGTGAAACAGGGAAAAACATTCAGTACTTC.

In its sample, this clonotype was seen a few times. The V gene is TRBV7-2, the J gene TRBJ2-2; 9 nucleotides align to TRBD2. The ends lost 5 bases at V and 7 bases at J; junction bases unmatched: 5. The germline gives CDR1 SGHTA, CDR2 FQGNSA. CDR3 length: 14 residues. The CDR3 DNA sequence: TGTGCCAGCAGCCCCGCGGGAGGGATCGGGGAGCTGTTTTTT. This sequence encodes CASSPAGGIGELFF.

The gene calls are TRBV6-4 and TRBJ2-1; a possible D gene is TRBD1 (6 bases). CDR1 is MRHNA, CDR2 SNTAGT, per germline. The CDR3 sequence is 14 residues long. Between the trimmed V and J ends, which lost 6 bases and 1 base, there was a span of 10 bases. The CDR3 DNA is TGTGCCAGCAGATTGGACAGTTCCTACAATGAGCAGTTCTTC. It codes for CASRLDSSYNEQFF.

This clonotype was recorded a few times. V is TRBV7-9 and J is TRBJ2-2; D remains unclear. The CDR3 length is 12 residues. CDR1 SEHNR and CDR2 FQNEAQ come from the germline V gene (reference sequence). Trimming stripped 5 bases from V and 5 bases from J, with 6 bases between. CDR3 coding DNA: TGTGCCAGCAGCGCGGTGACCGGGGAGCTGTTTTTT. Translating it yields CASSAVTGELFF.

The CDR3 DNA reads as TGCAGTGCTCGCGGGGAGAATCAGCCCCAGCATTTT. This encodes CSARGENQPQHF. This rearrangement joins TRBV20-1 to TRBJ1-5; D remains unclear. The CDR3 is made up of 12 amino acids. Trimming removed 5 bases from V and 4 bases from J, with 9 bases in between. Germline CDR1 and CDR2: DFQATT and SNEGSKA (reference sequence).

The table lists this clonotype with a few counts. The V and J genes are TRBV29-1 and TRBJ2-3; 14 nucleotides align to TRBD2. Germline assignment: CDR1 SQVTM and CDR2 ANQGSEA. The CDR3 sequence is 15 residues long. Trimming took 7 bases from V and 3 from J; bases not matched to a gene: 6. This chain's CDR3 is CSAGLAGGPTDTQYF. CDR3 coding DNA: TGCAGCGCTGGACTAGCGGGGGGCCCTACAGATACGCAGTATTTT.

This chain links TRBV5-5 with TRBJ1-6; the D is unclear. The CDR3 is 12 residues long. CDR1 is SGHKS and CDR2 is YYEKEE in the germline V gene (reference sequence). Between the trimmed V and J ends, which lost 5 bases and 12 bases, there was a span of 12 bases. The CDR3 nucleotides are TGTGCCAGCAGTCGGACCGAGCGACCCCTCCACTTT. This gives the protein CASSRTERPLHF. The full variable domain, in which reference TRBV5-5 and TRBJ1-6 provide the parts outside the CDR3, is DAGVTQSPTHLIKTRGQQVTLRCSPISGHKSVSWYQQVLGQGPQFIFQYYEKEERGRGNFPDRFSARQFPNYSSELNVNALLLGDSALYLCASSRTERPLHFGNGTRLTVT.

This clonotype has at least ten counts. The J gene is TRBJ2-5, the V gene TRBV9; D not resolved. Germline assignment: CDR1 SGDLS and CDR2 YYNGEE. This CDR3 spans 14 amino acids. With 0 bases removed from V and 2 bases from J, the gap between germline ends came to 8 bases. CDR3 coding DNA: TGTGCCAGCAGCGTAGGTACTATTCAAGAGACCCAGTACTTC. Amino acid sequence: CASSVGTIQETQYF.

The chain has TRBV7-2 and TRBJ2-5, with D perhaps matching TRBD1 or TRBD2 (5 bases each). Trimming took off 4 bases at V and 5 bases at J, with 17 bases between the two ends. The CDR3 spans 15 residues. Germline V gene lookup returns CDR1 SGHTA and CDR2 FQGNSA. This chain's CDR3 is CASSSGGRGGETQYF. The CDR3 nucleotides are TGTGCCAGCAGCTCAGGTGGCCGGGGCGGTGAGACCCAGTACTTC. Together with reference TRBV7-2 and TRBJ2-5, the CDR3 gives the full variable domain: GAGVSQSPSNKVTEKGKDVELRCDPISGHTALYWYRQSLGQGLEFLIYFQGNSAPDKSGLPSDRFSAERTGGSVSTLTIQRTQQEDSAVYLCASSSGGRGGETQYFGPGTRLLVL.

This clonotype has more than one count but fewer than ten. This chain connects TRBV3-1 to TRBJ2-7, with 7 bases fitting TRBD2. After removal of 4 bases from V and 6 bases from J, the junction contained 18 bases not matched to a gene. The CDR3 length is 17 residues. The germline V gene encodes CDR1 LGHDT and CDR2 YNNKEL (reference sequence). CDR3 bases: TGTGCCAGCAGCCTCGGTGGGCCGGGGGGTCCCCTCCTCGAGCAGTACTTC. Its translation: CASSLGGPGGPLLEQYF.

The V gene is TRBV4-2, the J gene TRBJ1-3; no clear D. The V end was cut by 0 bases, the J end by 4 bases, with 4 bases between. The CDR3 totals 13 residues. Germline V gene data show CDR1 as LGHNA and CDR2 as YNFKEQ. The CDR3 bases are TGTGCCAGCAGCCAAGAGGTCGGAAACACCATATATTTT. Its protein is CASSQEVGNTIYF.

The gene calls are TRBV20-1 and TRBJ2-1; D might be TRBD2 (6 bases). The CDR3 runs to 15 residues. Trimming cost V 1 base and J 8 bases, with 18 bases left between them. The V gene's germline CDR1 is DFQATT and CDR2 SNEGSKA (reference sequence). The CDR3 loop is CSARGASDSIYEQFF. The CDR3 nucleotides are TGCAGTGCTAGAGGGGCTAGCGACTCGATCTATGAGCAGTTCTTC.

The rearrangement uses TRBV4-1 and TRBJ2-7, with 9 bases aligning to TRBD1. V lost 6 bases to trimming and J lost 4 bases; unmatched junction nucleotides: 10. The CDR3 sequence is 15 residues long. Germline loops: CDR1 MGHRA, CDR2 YSYEKL. The CDR3 bases are TGCGCCAGCAGTGATCCGGGACAGGGTAAATACGAGCAGTACTTC. Amino acids: CASSDPGQGKYEQYF.

This chain links TRBV6-2 or TRBV6-3 with TRBJ2-1; tentatively, D is TRBD2 (6 bases). Germline V gives CDR1 MNHEY, CDR2 SVGEGT. Trimming stripped 7 bases from V and 12 bases from J, with 13 bases between. The CDR3 runs to 11 residues. For the CDR3, the DNA is TGTGCCAGCAAGGCGGACTATGGGCAGTTCTTC. Protein product: CASKADYGQFF.

This clonotype came up a few times. This chain joins TRBV20-1 and TRBJ2-7, with D possibly matching TRBD1 (6 bases). Germline V CDR1 and CDR2: DFQATT, SNEGSKA (reference sequence). The CDR3 runs 15 residues. Between the trimmed V and J ends, which lost 5 bases and 4 bases, there was a span of 21 bases. CDR3 region: CSAPRPGQALYEQYF. The CDR3, as DNA: TGCAGTGCTCCCCGCCCGGGACAAGCCTTATACGAGCAGTACTTC.

There are a few counts of this clonotype. The gene calls are TRBV12-3 or TRBV12-4 and TRBJ1-3; possibly TRBD1 for D (6 bases). V gave up 5 bases and J gave up 3 bases, with 11 bases separating them. There are 14 residues in the CDR3. CDR3 in DNA: TGTGCCAGCAGTCACAGGGTTTTTGGAAACACCATATATTTT. It encodes CASSHRVFGNTIYF.

The V and J genes are TRBV12-5 and TRBJ2-1; 12 bases map to TRBD2. Germline V lookup: CDR1 LGHNT, CDR2 FRNRAP. Trimming removed 3 bases from V and 8 bases from J; junction bases left unmatched: 2. The CDR3 runs to 14 residues. CDR3 protein: CASGFSSGRDEQFF. Here the CDR3 DNA reads TGTGCTAGTGGTTTCTCTAGCGGGAGGGATGAGCAGTTCTTC.

The chain uses TRBV4-1 and TRBJ2-3; D unclear. The CDR3 has 15 residues. V was pared by 1 base and J by 0 bases, with 8 bases between. Germline CDR1 MGHRA, CDR2 YSYEKL. The CDR3 protein is CASSQGPASTDTQYF. The DNA for the CDR3 is TGCGCCAGCAGCCAAGGGCCGGCTAGCACAGATACGCAGTATTTT.

V usage is TRBV7-8 and J usage is TRBJ2-5; maybe TRBD2 (5 bases). This CDR3 is 14 amino acids long. Germline V lookup: CDR1 SGHVS, CDR2 FQNEAQ. V was trimmed by 2 bases and J by 5 bases, leaving 12 bases between them. The CDR3 loop is CASSLSWTGETQYF. The CDR3 DNA is TGTGCCAGCAGCTTATCTTGGACGGGGGAGACCCAGTACTTC. The whole variable domain, remainder taken from reference TRBV7-8 and TRBJ2-5, is GAGVSQSPRYKVAKRGQDVALRCDPISGHVSLFWYQQALGQGPEFLTYFQNEAQLDKSGLPSDRFFAERPEGSVSTLKIQRTQQEDSAVYLCASSLSWTGETQYFGPGTRLLVL.

This clonotype came up many times. The J gene is TRBJ2-3, the V gene TRBV7-2; TRBD2 might be the D (6 bases). Germline assignment: CDR1 SGHTA and CDR2 FQGNSA. The length of the CDR3 is 15 residues. Trimming pared 1 base from V and 5 bases from J, leaving 13 bases between. DNA of the CDR3: TGTGCCAGCAGCTTAGAAGGGAGGTGGAGAGATACGCAGTATTTT. Translating it yields CASSLEGRWRDTQYF. Filled out from reference TRBV7-2 and TRBJ2-3, the complete variable domain reads GAGVSQSPSNKVTEKGKDVELRCDPISGHTALYWYRQSLGQGLEFLIYFQGNSAPDKSGLPSDRFSAERTGGSVSTLTIQRTQQEDSAVYLCASSLEGRWRDTQYFGPGTRLTVL.

The V call is TRBV3-1, the J call TRBJ1-4; a weak D match, TRBD1 (5 bases). Germline V lookup: CDR1 LGHDT, CDR2 YNNKEL (reference sequence). Trimming took off 4 bases at V and 6 bases at J, with 15 bases between the two ends. The CDR3 spans 15 residues. CDR3 nucleotides: TGTGCCAGCAGCCGGGGACCGGAACATGATGAAAAACTGTTTTTT. Translation: CASSRGPEHDEKLFF.

The chain has TRBV20-1 and TRBJ2-3; D is unresolved. CDR3 length: 13 residues. CDR1 and CDR2 from the germline V gene are DFQATT and SNEGSKA (reference sequence). V was shortened by 6 bases and J by 8 bases, with 18 bases between the two germline ends. CDR3 sequence: CSAGRPALTTQYF. CDR3 DNA: TGCAGTGCAGGCCGACCCGCCTTAACTACGCAGTATTTT.

This chain links TRBV12-3 or TRBV12-4 with TRBJ2-7, with D possibly called TRBD1 or TRBD2 (5 bases each). V dropped 6 bases and J dropped 6 bases, with 21 bases sitting between them. The CDR3 has 15 residues. This CDR3 reads CASSPHRPGMGEQYF. CDR3 in DNA: TGTGCCAGCAGCCCCCACAGGCCGGGAATGGGCGAGCAGTACTTC.